The rows below give T cell receptor beta chains drawn from one sample of a study of identical twins. A single record per CDR3 protein comes from TCRdb applying MiXCR to the 5' RACE reads. The sample has about 470,000 distinct CDR3 sequences; around 24% are singletons. These sequences were also reported in another study, on T cells expressing NK-cell markers.

Sequencing used CD4+ T cells sorted from blood. These receptors were taken from a woman aged 18 to 35 in good health. Each CDR3 is given with its conserved first and last residue. D genes are given only for firm matches. Not every row has a clone size; where given, it reads once, few, many or a size class.

-	-	TRBV7-2	TRBJ2-7	TGTGCCAGCAGCTTCCCGAAGGTACCCTACGAGCAGTACTTC	CASSFPKVPYEQYF
few	-	TRBV12-3/TRBV12-4	TRBJ2-2	TGTGCCAGCAGTAGACCGGAGCTTAACACCGGGGAGCTGTTTTTT	CASSRPELNTGELFF
-	TRBD1	TRBV2	TRBJ2-4	TGTGCCAGCAAGGCAGGGGGTATAGCCAAAAACATTCAGTACTTC	CASKAGGIAKNIQYF
-	-	TRBV5-5	TRBJ2-7	TGTGCCAGCAGCACTTACAGGGGGGGTAGCGAGCAGTACTTC	CASSTYRGGSEQYF
few	-	TRBV20-1	TRBJ2-4	TGCAGTGCAGGCAATCTGGCCAAAAACATTCAGTACTTC	CSAGNLAKNIQYF
-	-	TRBV5-1	TRBJ2-7	TGCGCCAGCAGCGACAGTGGAATCTCCTACGAGCAGTACTTC	CASSDSGISYEQYF
-	TRBD2	TRBV4-1	TRBJ2-1	TGCGCCAGCAGCCAAGGAACGGGGGGGCGGTGGGGCTCCTACAATGAGCAGTTCTTC	CASSQGTGGRWGSYNEQFF
once	-	TRBV20-1	TRBJ2-1	TGCAGTGCTAGGAGATGGGACTCCTCCTACAATGAGCAGTTCTTC	CSARRWDSSYNEQFF
-	-	TRBV4-3	TRBJ1-1	TGCGCCAGCAGCCAAGAATTCCAGGGGATTGAAGCTTTCTTT	CASSQEFQGIEAFF
few	-	TRBV20-1	TRBJ2-7	TGCAGTGCCCTTCAGTACGAGCAGTACTTC	CSALQYEQYF
-	-	TRBV12-3/TRBV12-4	TRBJ1-5	TGTGCCAGCAGCGACAGGATGGTAGGCGGTCAGCCCCAGCATTTT	CASSDRMVGGQPQHF
-	-	TRBV20-1	TRBJ2-7	TGCAGTGCTAGAGGTTCAGGGAACGACTACGAGCAGTACTTC	CSARGSGNDYEQYF
few	-	TRBV20-1	TRBJ2-1	TGCAGTGCCACCATTTTGGGGATCACCTACAATGAGCAGTTCTTC	CSATILGITYNEQFF
-	-	TRBV24-1	TRBJ1-4	TGTGCCACCAGTCCCGTATTGCCCTTGAGCGGAAAACTGTTTTTT	CATSPVLPLSGKLFF
-	-	TRBV3-1	TRBJ2-7	TGTGCCAGCAGCCACCCCTTTTCGGGTTACGAGCAGTACTTC	CASSHPFSGYEQYF
-	TRBD1	TRBV6-1	TRBJ2-5	TGTGCCAGCAGACAAATGGGACAGGGAGATTCCCAGTACTTC	CASRQMGQGDSQYF
once	TRBD2	TRBV7-8	TRBJ2-3	TGTGCCAGCAGCTCTTGGACTAGCGGGAGTGCAGATACGCAGTATTTT	CASSSWTSGSADTQYF
few	TRBD2	TRBV5-1	TRBJ2-3	TGCGCCACCACCTTTGCGGGAGACCGCACAGATACGCAGTATTTT	CATTFAGDRTDTQYF
-	-	TRBV5-5	TRBJ2-7	TGTGCCAGCAGCTTGTCGGGTTCCGGGCAGTACTTC	CASSLSGSGQYF
few	TRBD1	TRBV6-5	TRBJ1-2	TGTGCCAGCAGTTACTCGGAACAGGGGAATGGCGTAGGCTACACCTTC	CASSYSEQGNGVGYTF
-	-	TRBV19	TRBJ2-7	TGTGCCAGTAGTACGGGATGGGCCGAGCAGTACTTC	CASSTGWAEQYF
-	TRBD2	TRBV10-1	TRBJ2-3	TGCGCCAGCAGTCCTAGCGGGAGTCAACCAGATACGCAGTATTTT	CASSPSGSQPDTQYF
-	-	TRBV10-3	TRBJ1-5	TGTGCCATCAGTCCCGGGGCGAGCAATCAGCCCCAGCATTTT	CAISPGASNQPQHF
-	TRBD1	TRBV3-1	TRBJ1-5	TGTGCCAGCAGCCAAGGCACAGGGGACGATCAGCCCCAGCATTTT	CASSQGTGDDQPQHF
few	-	TRBV29-1	TRBJ1-1	TGCAGCGTGGCGGCGGCAGGCATGAACACTGAAGCTTTCTTT	CSVAAAGMNTEAFF
-	-	TRBV19	TRBJ2-5	TGTGCCAGTACCAACAGTCGGAGGGAGACCCAGTACTTC	CASTNSRRETQYF
-	-	TRBV20-1	TRBJ2-3	TGCAGTGCTCCTGCGGGGGCCAGGGTTACGCAGTATTTT	CSAPAGARVTQYF
-	-	TRBV7-2	TRBJ2-7	TGTGCCAGCAGCTTCCGCGTTAACAGCCACTACGAGCAGTACTTC	CASSFRVNSHYEQYF
few	TRBD2	TRBV7-9	TRBJ2-5	TGTGCCAGCAGCACGACTAGCGGGGCAGAGACCCAGTACTTC	CASSTTSGAETQYF
-	-	TRBV5-1	TRBJ2-3	TGCGCCAGCAGCTTGGCATTCGGCGACACGGTTACGCAGTATTTT	CASSLAFGDTVTQYF
-	-	TRBV29-1	TRBJ2-5	TGCAGCGTAGGGACATACGGAGAGACCCAGTACTTC	CSVGTYGETQYF
-	-	TRBV7-2	TRBJ2-4	TGTGCCAGCAGCTTAAGGCCAGGGGAAAACATTCAGTACTTC	CASSLRPGENIQYF
many	TRBD2	TRBV5-1	TRBJ2-1	TGCGCCAGCAGCTCCACACTAGCGGGGAACATCAATGAGCAGTTCTTC	CASSSTLAGNINEQFF
-	-	TRBV7-2	TRBJ2-3	TGTGCCAGCAGCCCACAGGGTACAGATACGCAGTATTTT	CASSPQGTDTQYF
few	TRBD2	TRBV7-2	TRBJ2-1	TGTGCCAGCAGCGAGGGACTAGCGGCCAATGAGCAGTTCTTC	CASSEGLAANEQFF
-	-	TRBV4-3	TRBJ2-1	TGCGCCAGCAGCCAAGATTGGGCGGGACCCTACAATGAGCAGTTCTTC	CASSQDWAGPYNEQFF
many	-	TRBV15	TRBJ1-4	TGTGCCACCCGGCGGAGAGGGGCTAATGAAAAACTGTTTTTT	CATRRRGANEKLFF
-	-	TRBV9	TRBJ2-3	TGTGCCAGCAGCGTAGATTGGGGGGGCTTCACAGATACGCAGTATTTT	CASSVDWGGFTDTQYF
-	TRBD2	TRBV20-1	TRBJ2-1	TGCAGTGCGGGGGAAGCGGGAGCAATTATCAATGAGCAGTTCTTC	CSAGEAGAIINEQFF
-	-	TRBV20-1	TRBJ1-1	TGCAGTGCTAGAGATTACACTGAAGCTTTCTTT	CSARDYTEAFF
-	TRBD2	TRBV10-1	TRBJ2-7	TGCGCCAGCAGTGCATCGCGGGAGGACGAGCAGTACTTC	CASSASREDEQYF
few	-	TRBV10-3	TRBJ1-3	TGTGCCATCAGGGAGGTTGGCGGTGGAAACACCATATATTTT	CAIREVGGGNTIYF